The TCR beta chain under discussion was sequenced for a study of T cell repertoires in cytomegalovirus infection. About this clonotype itself: Its matching antigen is unknown.

TCRdb reprocessed the reads with MiXCR, giving one entry per CDR3 protein. The sample consists of about 740,000 distinct CDR3 sequences, about 30% of them appearing once. This CDR3 has 17 amino acids. Between the trimmed V and J ends, which lost 5 bases and 0 bases, there was a span of 17 bases. The chain carries TRBV12-3 or TRBV12-4 and TRBJ1-5; D is possibly TRBD1 (5 bases). The source is a human donor in good health (CMV status not recorded). Some clones in this sample may be carry-over from other donors' samples. The starting material was cultured PBMCs, obtained from culture after CMV antigen stimulation. CDR3: CASSPRWDGYSNQPQHF. Written as DNA, the CDR3 is TGTGCCAGCAGTCCTAGATGGGACGGCTATAGCAATCAGCCCCAGCATTTT.